This is a list of T cell receptor beta chains from one sample in a study of CD8+CD57+ T cells in acquired aplastic anemia. TCRdb called the reads again in MiXCR, with one record for every CDR3 protein. Among about 98,000 distinct CDR3 sequences listed, 55% to 70% were seen once. The sequencing input was sorted CD4+, CD8+, or CD8+CD57+ T cells (not recorded which) from PBMCs. The receptors originated from a human donor with aplastic anemia. Each CDR3 is given with its conserved first and last residue. The D gene is left open where the match is weak. A clone size is listed for some rows: how often the clone was seen (once, few, many), or a class if it is expanded.

cdr3_nt cdr3_aa j_call clone_size d_call v_call
TGTGCCAGTAGTATTGGGCGCGGCGTCCGCACAGATACGCAGTATTTT CASSIGRGVRTDTQYF TRBJ2-3 . . TRBV19
TGTGCCACCAGCTGGGGCATGAACAATGAGCAGTTCTTC CATSWGMNNEQFF TRBJ2-1 few . TRBV15
TGCAGTGCTAAGATGGGACAGTTGGGTTACAATGAGCAGTTCTTC CSAKMGQLGYNEQFF TRBJ2-1 once TRBD1 TRBV20-1
TGTGCCACCAGCAGACGAACAGGGGTCTCGAACACTGAAGCTTTCTTT CATSRRTGVSNTEAFF TRBJ1-1 . TRBD1 TRBV15
TGCAGTGCTACCACACAGGGGGCAAGTTCACCCCTCCACTTT CSATTQGASSPLHF TRBJ1-6 . TRBD1 TRBV20-1
TGCGCCAGCAGGCTAGAACTCCTCTCCTACGAGCAGTACTTC CASRLELLSYEQYF TRBJ2-7 . . TRBV10-2
TGTGCCATCAACTTAGCGGGCGGGCGGACAGATACGCAGTATTTT CAINLAGGRTDTQYF TRBJ2-3 . TRBD2 TRBV10-3
TGTGCCAGCAGCGTAAGGCTAGCGGGAGACGATGAGCAGTTCTTC CASSVRLAGDDEQFF TRBJ2-1 . TRBD2 TRBV9
TGTGCCAGCACCACCCTAACGCACAATGAGCAGTTCTTC CASTTLTHNEQFF TRBJ2-1 . . TRBV2
TGTGCCAGCGGGGAGGATTGGGAGGGCTACACCTTC CASGEDWEGYTF TRBJ1-2 many . TRBV6-1
TGCAGTGCTAGAGTCTCATACGAGCAGTACTTC CSARVSYEQYF TRBJ2-7 . . TRBV20-1
TGCAGCGGTGGCTTTCCCCCCCAAGAGACCCAGTACTTC CSGGFPPQETQYF TRBJ2-5 . . TRBV29-1
TGTGCCAGTAGAGCACACCCAGTGAACACTGAAGCTTTCTTT CASRAHPVNTEAFF TRBJ1-1 . . TRBV19
TGCAGTGCCCGGACACCAGAGGGCTATGGCTACACCTTC CSARTPEGYGYTF TRBJ1-2 many . TRBV20-1
TGCAGTGCTAGAGATCCTTCGGCAGTTAACGAGCAGTACTTC CSARDPSAVNEQYF TRBJ2-7 . . TRBV20-1
TGTGCCACCAGTGATACGACTAGCGGGACTTACAATGAGCAGTTCTTC CATSDTTSGTYNEQFF TRBJ2-1 few TRBD2 TRBV24-1
TGCAGTGCTAGAGATCAGGTCACCTACGAGCAGTACTTC CSARDQVTYEQYF TRBJ2-7 . . TRBV20-1
TGTGCCAGTAGTATAGATGGAGAAGAGGAGCAGTTCTTC CASSIDGEEEQFF TRBJ2-1 many . TRBV19
TGCGCCAGCAGCTTACAGGGTGTGAACACTGAAGCTTTCTTT CASSLQGVNTEAFF TRBJ1-1 . . TRBV5-1
TGTGCCACCAGCAATAAGGAGACATGGGGCAATCAGCCCCAGCATTTT CATSNKETWGNQPQHF TRBJ1-5 . . TRBV15
TGCAGCGTCCGGAGCGGTGGGTCCTACAATGAGCAGTTCTTC CSVRSGGSYNEQFF TRBJ2-1 . . TRBV29-1
TGTGCCAGTAGTATTAATGGGCAGGGAGGAGATACGCAGTATTTT CASSINGQGGDTQYF TRBJ2-3 few . TRBV19
TGCAGTGCGGCGCTTGGGACCTACGAGCAGTACTTC CSAALGTYEQYF TRBJ2-7 . . TRBV20-1
TGTGCCAGCAGTCTACGGGACAGTAGAGAGACCCAGTACTTC CASSLRDSRETQYF TRBJ2-5 few TRBD1 TRBV25-1
TGTGCCATCAGTGAGTCACTCTCTAGGGTGTCCTATAATTCACCCCTCCACTTT CAISESLSRVSYNSPLHF TRBJ1-6 few . TRBV10-3
TGTGCCAGCAGTGATGTCCTCTACGAGCAGTACTTC CASSDVLYEQYF TRBJ2-7 . . TRBV2
TGCGCCAGCAGCCGAAACCCTCGGGACCAAGAGACCCAGTACTTC CASSRNPRDQETQYF TRBJ2-5 few . TRBV5-1
TGTGCCAGCAGCCTAGGACAGGGACCACTTGGCTACACCTTC CASSLGQGPLGYTF TRBJ1-2 . TRBD1 TRBV7-6
TGCGCCAGCAGCCGCCCGAACTCACCCCTCCTCTTT CASSRPNSPLLF TRBJ1-6 . . TRBV4-1
TGTGCCAGCAGCCCGAGGTACGGAGGCGAGCAGTACTTC CASSPRYGGEQYF TRBJ2-7 . . TRBV7-6
TGTGCCAGCAGCGCCCCAATAGAGCAGTTCTTC CASSAPIEQFF TRBJ2-1 . . TRBV2